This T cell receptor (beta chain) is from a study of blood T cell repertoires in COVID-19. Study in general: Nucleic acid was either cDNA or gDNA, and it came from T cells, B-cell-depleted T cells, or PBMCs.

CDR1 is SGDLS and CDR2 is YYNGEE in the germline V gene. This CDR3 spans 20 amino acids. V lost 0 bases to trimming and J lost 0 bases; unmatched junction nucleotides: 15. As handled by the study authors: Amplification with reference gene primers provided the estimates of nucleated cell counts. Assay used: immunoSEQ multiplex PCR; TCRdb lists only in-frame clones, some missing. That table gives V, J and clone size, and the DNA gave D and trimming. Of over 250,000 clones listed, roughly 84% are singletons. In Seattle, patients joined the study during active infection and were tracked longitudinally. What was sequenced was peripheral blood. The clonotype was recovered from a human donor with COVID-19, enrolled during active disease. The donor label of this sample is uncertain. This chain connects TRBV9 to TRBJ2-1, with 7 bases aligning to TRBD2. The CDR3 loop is CASSVGLARLGGSSYNEQFF. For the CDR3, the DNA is TGTGCCAGCAGCGTAGGACTAGCAAGGCTTGGGGGGAGCTCCTACAATGAGCAGTTCTTC.